Listed below are T cell receptor beta chains from one sample, sequenced in a study of cytomegalovirus exposure and HLA in healthy donors. Data came from immunoSEQ multiplex PCR; TCRdb stores just in-frame clones and leaves some out. Of about 98,000 clones listed, less than 70% are singletons. Sequencing input: PBMCs. The receptor source for this set is a female donor in good health and CMV-seronegative. Each CDR3 is given with its conserved first and last residue. A D gene is named only where the DNA matches it firmly. A clone size is listed for some rows: how often the clone was seen (once, few, many), or a class if it is expanded.

abundance,d_gene,v_gene,j_gene,CDR3nt,CDR3aa
few,TRBD2,TRBV30,TRBJ2-7,TGTGCCTGGAGTGGCCTGGGGGGCGGGAGGGACCGCATCGAGCAGTACTTC,CAWSGLGGGRDRIEQYF
NA,NA,TRBV19,TRBJ2-3,TGTGCCAGTAAAAACCGAGGGTCCCATAACACAGATACGCAGTATTTT,CASKNRGSHNTDTQYF
NA,NA,TRBV4-1,TRBJ1-2,TGCGCCAGCAGCCAAGAGTGGGCTGGTGGCTACACCTTC,CASSQEWAGGYTF
NA,NA,TRBV19,TRBJ1-1,TGTGCCAGTAAGGCGGTAAACACTGAAGCTTTCTTT,CASKAVNTEAFF
NA,NA,TRBV27,TRBJ2-7,TGTGCCAGCAGTAACAGGCCCTCCTACGAGCAGTACTTC,CASSNRPSYEQYF
few,NA,TRBV6-5,TRBJ2-2,TGTGCCAGCAGTTATTTACAGGAGAACACCGGGGAGCTGTTTTTT,CASSYLQENTGELFF
NA,TRBD1,TRBV19,TRBJ1-4,TGTGCCAGTAGTACGAGGACAGGGCGGAGGAATGAAAAACTGTTTTTT,CASSTRTGRRNEKLFF
medium-sized,TRBD1,TRBV6-5,TRBJ2-2,TGTGCCAGCAGTTCCCAGGGGGCTGGCACCGGGGAGCTGTTTTTT,CASSSQGAGTGELFF
few,NA,TRBV28,TRBJ1-4,TGTGCCAGCAGTTGGGGGACAAATAATGAAAAACTGTTTTTT,CASSWGTNNEKLFF
NA,TRBD2,TRBV5-1,TRBJ2-7,TGCGCCAGCAGCTTGGCCCCGGGAGGCCTTACCTACGAGCAGTACTTC,CASSLAPGGLTYEQYF
NA,TRBD2,TRBV7-9,TRBJ2-7,TGTGCCAGCAGCTTACATTCCGGGACTAGCGTCTACGAGCAGTACTTC,CASSLHSGTSVYEQYF
NA,TRBD2,TRBV7-2,TRBJ2-3,TGTGCCAGCAGCTTGCTAGCGGGAGGGCCGAGGACAGATACGCAGTATTTT,CASSLLAGGPRTDTQYF
NA,NA,TRBV9,TRBJ1-3,TGTGCCAGCAGCATAACAGGGTTAGCTGGAAACACCATATATTTT,CASSITGLAGNTIYF
NA,NA,TRBV18,TRBJ2-5,TGTGCCAGCTCATCCGACAGCCAAGAGACCCAGTACTTC,CASSSDSQETQYF
NA,NA,TRBV6-4,TRBJ1-1,TGTGCCAGCAGTGACTCGTCCTGGCAGGAAACCATGAACACTGAAGCTTTCTTT,CASSDSSWQETMNTEAFF
few,TRBD2,TRBV2,TRBJ2-1,TGTGCCAGCAATCCTCTCGGGGGGTACAATGAGCAGTTCTTC,CASNPLGGYNEQFF
NA,TRBD1,TRBV7-6,TRBJ1-2,TGTGCCAGCAGCTTTTACAGGGGAGAGGGCTACACCTTC,CASSFYRGEGYTF
NA,NA,TRBV28,TRBJ2-1,TGTGCCAGCTATGCGGGGCACTACAATGAGCAGTTCTTC,CASYAGHYNEQFF
NA,NA,TRBV4-2,TRBJ1-6,TGTGCCAGCAGCCTCCCAGGTGGTTTACCCCTCCACTTT,CASSLPGGLPLHF
NA,NA,TRBV18,TRBJ2-5,TGTGCCAGCTCACCCCCCCTAGCCAAAGAGGCCCAGTACTTC,CASSPPLAKEAQYF
once,NA,TRBV12-5,TRBJ2-3,TGTGCTAGTGGTTTGGGGGCCTTTCCGGGCACAGATACGCAGTATTTT,CASGLGAFPGTDTQYF
NA,NA,TRBV18,TRBJ2-3,TGTGCCAGCTCACCACCATCTCTTGCAGATACGCAGTATTTT,CASSPPSLADTQYF
NA,TRBD2,TRBV29-1,TRBJ2-5,TGCAGCGTTGAGCGGAGCGGGGGGCTCGAGACCCAGTACTTC,CSVERSGGLETQYF
NA,NA,TRBV29-1,TRBJ2-5,TGCAGCGTTGACGTCGAGACCCAGTACTTC,CSVDVETQYF
few,TRBD2,TRBV7-2,TRBJ2-3,TGTGCCAGCAGTAGCGGGGACTCGAGGGATACGCAGTATTTT,CASSSGDSRDTQYF
few,NA,TRBV7-2,TRBJ1-1,TGTGCCAGCAGCTTAAGCGGGGTAGTGAACACTGAAGCTTTCTTT,CASSLSGVVNTEAFF
few,NA,TRBV5-1,TRBJ2-3,TGCGCCAGCAGCTTGAGAGGTGTGAGGACAGATACGCAGTATTTT,CASSLRGVRTDTQYF
NA,TRBD1,TRBV29-1,TRBJ1-1,TGCAGCGTCAAGAACGACAGGGGCACTGAAGCTTTCTTT,CSVKNDRGTEAFF
NA,TRBD2,TRBV28,TRBJ2-1,TGTGCCAGCAGTTTCTCCCGGACTAGCGGGAGTGTCAATGAGCAGTTCTTC,CASSFSRTSGSVNEQFF
NA,TRBD2,TRBV11-3,TRBJ2-7,TGTGCCAGCAGCCCGACTAGCGGGGCGTCCGAGCAGTACTTC,CASSPTSGASEQYF
few,NA,TRBV6-1,TRBJ1-3,TGTGCCAGCAGTGAAGCGCGAGGCCGTACTGGAAACACCATATATTTT,CASSEARGRTGNTIYF
NA,TRBD2,TRBV4-1,TRBJ2-1,TGCGCCAGCAGCCAAGATACTAGCGGGAGGGCCTATGAGCAGTTCTTC,CASSQDTSGRAYEQFF
NA,NA,TRBV5-4,TRBJ2-1,TGTGCCAGCAGCTTGGGGGCGCTCGGGGCCTACAATGAGCAGTTCTTC,CASSLGALGAYNEQFF
few,TRBD1,TRBV28,TRBJ1-1,TGTGCCAGCAGTTCAGGGGGCTTGAACACTGAAGCTTTCTTT,CASSSGGLNTEAFF
NA,TRBD2,TRBV9,TRBJ2-3,TGTGCCAGCAAACCCGGGACTAGCGGGAGGTTAGATACGCAGTATTTT,CASKPGTSGRLDTQYF
few,NA,TRBV6-5,TRBJ2-1,TGTGCCAGCGGGCCCACGGCAGCCAGCAATGAGCAGTTCTTC,CASGPTAASNEQFF